The source of this TCR beta chain is a study of identical twins. Regarding the study as a whole: The same donors were not followed; conclusions instead depended on cross-sectional statistical analysis. With abundant cord blood beta clonotypes, insertions were fewer; memory repertoires showed no such pattern.

Healthy Caucasians were all of the donors. Comment on this clonotype: Its target is unknown.

Template switching, a step in the protocol, added a universal primer site, and cDNA carried unique molecular identifiers. TCRdb redid the calling of the 5' RACE reads with MiXCR, one entry per CDR3 protein. Of fewer than 450,000 distinct CDR3 sequences listed, 8.5% to 10% are singletons. V gave up 1 base and J gave up 7 bases, with 14 bases separating them. Germline lookup yields CDR1 SGHTA and CDR2 FQGNSA. The CDR3 runs 15 residues. The gene calls are TRBV7-2 and TRBJ2-1; possibly TRBD2 for D (5 bases). The sample was naive T cells sorted from blood. The TCR originated in a woman aged 45-65 years in good health. DNA for the CDR3: TGTGCCAGCAGCTTAGGACAATTCGAGGGTAATGAGCAGTTCTTC. It codes for CASSLGQFEGNEQFF.